The rows below give T cell receptor beta chains drawn from one sample of a study of early T cells in non-severe SARS-CoV-2 infection. TCRdb itself ran the 5' RACE reads through MiXCR, one entry per CDR3 protein. The sample records some 67,000 distinct CDR3 sequences, approximately 15% being singletons. Sequenced input: whole blood. These receptors were taken from an adult who was a healthcare worker with PCR-confirmed SARS-CoV-2 infection or an uninfected control (not recorded which). CDR3s include the opening cysteine and the closing phenylalanine or tryptophan. Each record gives: J gene, D gene, V gene, clone size, CDR3 protein, CDR3 DNA. D genes are given only for firm matches. Not all rows give a size; the values are once, few, many and, for expanded clones, a class.

>TRBJ1-2|TRBD1|TRBV6-2/TRBV6-3|few
CASRTTGVRYGYTF
TGTGCCAGCAGAACCACAGGGGTACGCTATGGCTACACCTTC
>TRBJ1-2|.|TRBV7-2|.
CASSSTGLNYGYTF
TGTGCCAGCAGCTCAACAGGGCTGAACTATGGCTACACCTTC
>TRBJ2-5|TRBD1|TRBV11-2|.
CASSYRPGQRETQYF
TGTGCCAGCAGCTATCGTCCGGGACAGAGGGAGACCCAGTACTTC
>TRBJ2-5|.|TRBV3-1|few
CASSQDQGTLNPLQETQYF
TGTGCCAGCAGCCAAGATCAGGGTACTTTGAACCCGCTTCAAGAGACCCAGTACTTC
>TRBJ1-3|.|TRBV7-2|few
CASSLSGATSGNTIYF
TGTGCCAGCAGCTTATCAGGGGCCACCTCTGGAAACACCATATATTTT
>TRBJ1-1|TRBD1|TRBV6-5|.
CASSYSQGAMGTEAFF
TGTGCCAGCAGTTACTCGCAGGGGGCGATGGGCACTGAAGCTTTCTTT
>TRBJ1-4|.|TRBV29-1|.
CSASEGVGEKLFF
TGCAGCGCCTCCGAGGGCGTAGGTGAAAAACTGTTTTTT
>TRBJ1-5|.|TRBV2|medium-sized
CASRRTVDLNQPQHF
TGTGCCAGCAGAAGGACAGTTGATCTCAATCAGCCCCAGCATTTT
>TRBJ2-2|.|TRBV19|few
CASKNRGGTGELFF
TGTGCCAGTAAGAACCGAGGTGGTACCGGGGAGCTGTTTTTT
>TRBJ1-5|TRBD1|TRBV3-1|many
CASSQAMGTGNQPQHF
TGTGCCAGCAGCCAAGCGATGGGGACAGGAAATCAGCCCCAGCATTTT
>TRBJ1-1|.|TRBV29-1|many
CSVVPSSTEAFF
TGCAGCGTTGTTCCCTCCTCCACTGAAGCTTTCTTT
>TRBJ1-1|TRBD1|TRBV5-1|few
CASRQTGGIAEAFF
TGCGCCAGCAGACAGACAGGGGGCATTGCTGAAGCTTTCTTT
>TRBJ2-3|.|TRBV10-3|many
CAISEGTGGTDTQYF
TGTGCCATCAGTGAGGGCACGGGGGGCACAGATACGCAGTATTTT
>TRBJ1-1|.|TRBV18|.
CASSPAGVGTEAFF
TGTGCCAGCTCACCAGCAGGGGTGGGGACTGAAGCTTTCTTT